A selection of T cell receptor beta chains follows, all from one sample in a study of blood T cells in healthy people across ages. TCRdb analysed the 5' RACE reads with MiXCR anew, one entry per CDR3 protein. The sample shows about 630,000 distinct CDR3 sequences, more than 20% of them seen only once. The sample consisted of blood. The source of these receptors is a man in his 70s in good health. Both conserved end residues are part of each CDR3. D genes are given only for firm matches. The listing skips clone size in some rows; elsewhere it reads once, few, many or a size class.

size: .
V: TRBV20-1
D: .
J: TRBJ2-1
DNA: TGCAGTGCTAGAGATACGGGGGAAGGTGAGCAGTTCTTC
CDR3: CSARDTGEGEQFF

size: .
V: TRBV27
D: .
J: TRBJ2-7
DNA: TGTGCCAGTTTACAGGGCCCCCTGAACGAGCAGTACTTC
CDR3: CASLQGPLNEQYF

size: .
V: TRBV28
D: .
J: TRBJ2-7
DNA: TGTGCCAGCAGTTTATTCCCCGGGGACTACGAGCAGTACTTC
CDR3: CASSLFPGDYEQYF

size: .
V: TRBV5-1
D: .
J: TRBJ2-2
DNA: TGCGCCAGCAGCTTGGCCACTGACACCGGGGAGCTGTTTTTT
CDR3: CASSLATDTGELFF

size: few
V: TRBV6-2/TRBV6-3
D: .
J: TRBJ2-5
DNA: TGTGCCAGCAGGCCAGGGAGTTCGTGGGACCAAGAGACCCAGTACTTC
CDR3: CASRPGSSWDQETQYF

size: many
V: TRBV29-1
D: .
J: TRBJ1-1
DNA: TGCAGCGTTGAAGTAAAGGGGGTGCGCTTCGAAGCTTTCTTT
CDR3: CSVEVKGVRFEAFF

size: .
V: TRBV19
D: .
J: TRBJ2-6
DNA: TGTGCCAGTAGTATTTTCGGAACTGGGGCCAACGTCCTGACTTTC
CDR3: CASSIFGTGANVLTF

size: many
V: TRBV5-1
D: TRBD1
J: TRBJ2-5
DNA: TGCGCCAGCAGCTCCGGGACAGGGGACCAAGAGACCCAGTACTTC
CDR3: CASSSGTGDQETQYF

size: few
V: TRBV25-1
D: .
J: TRBJ2-2
DNA: TGTGCCAGCAGTGAGACGACCGGCGGCACCGGGGAGCTGTTTTTT
CDR3: CASSETTGGTGELFF

size: few
V: TRBV7-2
D: .
J: TRBJ2-6
DNA: TGTGCCATCCGGGGTGGGGCCAACGTCCTGACTTTC
CDR3: CAIRGGANVLTF

size: .
V: TRBV6-1
D: TRBD1
J: TRBJ1-2
DNA: TGTGCCAGCAGTGAAGCGGCAGGGGGCTATGGCTACACCTTC
CDR3: CASSEAAGGYGYTF

size: .
V: TRBV18
D: TRBD1
J: TRBJ2-7
DNA: TGTGCCAGCTCACCAAACAGGGGGCTCTACCCAAGCTCCTACGAGCAGTACTTC
CDR3: CASSPNRGLYPSSYEQYF